The 5 T cell receptor beta chains presented below share a single source sample, sequenced in a study of T cell responses to AZD1222 COVID-19 vaccine. Clones were read by immunoSEQ multiplex PCR, and TCRdb kept only the in-frame ones, dropping some. Seen here are just over 150,000 clones, about 85% observed once, and the top ten hold roughly 7%. This specimen was peripheral blood, taken after recovery from COVID-19. The source of these receptors is an adult who had recovered from COVID-19.

DNA for the CDR3: TGCGCCAGCAGTCATCGAGCGGGAGCCCGATACAATGAGCAGTTCTTC. Its translation: CASSHRAGARYNEQFF. The chain couples TRBV23-1 to TRBJ2-1; 8 nucleotides match TRBD2. TRBV23-1 is placed among ORFs of uncertain function. With 3 bases clipped from V and 4 bases from J, the junction kept 8 bases outside the gene matches. The CDR3 covers 16 residues.

In this sample, this clone turned up once. The chain uses TRBV7-9 and TRBJ1-4; no clear D. V was cut by 0 bases and J by 8 bases, with 13 bases left in between. The CDR3 contains 15 residues. Looked up from germline, CDR1 is SEHNR and CDR2 is FQNEAQ (reference sequence). CDR3 loop: CASSLAGGVLEKLFF. The CDR3 DNA sequence: TGTGCCAGCAGCTTAGCCGGCGGGGTTTTGGAAAAACTGTTTTTT.

This clone was picked up one time. The V and J genes are TRBV27 and TRBJ2-7; 8 bases fit TRBD1. V trimming: 6 bases; J trimming: 4 bases; junction bases outside the gene matches: 2. The germline gives CDR1 MNHEY, CDR2 SMNVEV (reference sequence). The CDR3 length is 12 residues. CDR3 loop: CASRTGVYEQYF. The DNA of the CDR3 is TGTGCCAGCAGGACAGGGGTTTACGAGCAGTACTTC.

The genes are TRBV2 and TRBJ1-4; 9 nucleotides match TRBD1. This CDR3 contains 15 residues. The V and J ends lost 6 bases and 5 bases, in that order; junction bases with no gene match: 7. The V gene's germline CDR1 is SNHLY and CDR2 FYNNEI. CDR3 amino acids: CASRPTGGQNEKLFF. The CDR3 bases are TGTGCCAGCAGGCCTACAGGGGGCCAAAATGAAAAACTGTTTTTT.

The chain carries TRBV11-2 and TRBJ1-2, with D unresolved. Germline V gene data show CDR1 as SGHAT and CDR2 as FQNNGV. The CDR3 is made up of 12 amino acids. V lost 5 bases to trimming and J lost 4 bases, with 8 bases between them. In DNA form, the CDR3 reads TGTGCCAGCAGCGCGAACCTCTATGGCTACACCTTC. Its protein product is CASSANLYGYTF.